One sample yielded the 10 T cell receptor beta chains listed below, sequenced in a study of blood T cell repertoires in COVID-19. The data were produced by immunoSEQ multiplex PCR, yet TCRdb's version contains in-frame clones alone and is incomplete. Among over 150,000 clones listed, 94% were seen once. Sequencing was done on a sample of peripheral blood. The receptors originated from a man aged 25-45 years with COVID-19, enrolled during active disease.

The chain has TRBV7-9 and TRBJ2-3; 13 bases line up with TRBD2. The junction had 2 bases not matched to a gene; V was cut back by 2 bases and J by 9 bases. From germline, CDR1 is SEHNR and CDR2 FQNEAQ (reference sequence). The CDR3 loop spans 14 amino acids. CDR3 in amino acids: CASSLRTSGGTQYF. In DNA, the CDR3 is TGTGCCAGCAGCTTACGGACTAGCGGGGGCACGCAGTATTTT.

The chain combines TRBV3-1 (or the pseudogene TRBV3-2) with TRBJ1-3; D is uncertain. V was pared by 2 bases and J by 0 bases, with 11 bases between. Looked up from germline, CDR1 is LGHDT and CDR2 is YNNKEL (reference sequence). The CDR3 covers 16 residues. The CDR3 sequence: CASSQIGRSSGNTIYF. CDR3 sequence (DNA): TGTGCCAGCAGCCAAATCGGGAGAAGCTCTGGAAACACCATATATTTT.

The chain has TRBV30 and TRBJ2-3; TRBD1 might be the D (6 bases). The germline gives CDR1 GTSNPN, CDR2 SVGIG (reference sequence). V shed 7 bases and J shed 4 bases, with 15 bases lying between them. The CDR3 runs to 13 residues. The CDR3 region has the DNA TGTGCCTTGAACGAGGGGGATGCAGATACGCAGTATTTT. The encoded protein is CALNEGDADTQYF.

The chain is built from TRBV5-4 and TRBJ1-2; D is uncertain. CDR3 size: 13 residues. V lost 1 base, J lost 2 bases, and 6 bases lay in between. Germline assignment: CDR1 SGHNT and CDR2 YYREEE (reference sequence). The CDR3 DNA reads as TGTGCCAGCAGCTTGCCAGGAAACTATGGCTACACCTTC. This gives the protein CASSLPGNYGYTF.

This clone came up a few times. The chain joins TRBV5-1 to TRBJ2-3; 11 bases are a match to TRBD2. The CDR3 loop spans 15 amino acids. CDR1 is SGHRS, CDR2 YFSETQ, per germline. J lost 1 base, V lost 3 bases, and 1 base had no gene match. This CDR3 is CASSSSGGRTDTQYF. The CDR3 DNA is TGCGCCAGCAGCTCTAGCGGGGGGCGCACAGATACGCAGTATTTT.

In its sample, this clone was seen once. The chain recombines TRBV9 with TRBJ2-7; D might be TRBD1 (5 bases). Per the germline V gene, CDR1 is SGDLS and CDR2 is YYNGEE. With 7 bases removed from V and 3 bases from J, the gap between germline ends came to 14 bases. This CDR3 is 13 amino acids long. In DNA form, the CDR3 reads TGTGCCAGCCCCAGGGATTCTAACTACGAGCAGTACTTC. Residues: CASPRDSNYEQYF.

The rearrangement joins TRBV6-5 to TRBJ1-1; D is uncertain. Trimming cost V 0 bases and J 0 bases, with 8 bases left between them. The V gene's germline CDR1 is MNHEY and CDR2 SVGAGI. This CDR3 contains 15 residues. In DNA, the CDR3 is TGTGCCAGCAGTTACTCGGGCCGATTGAACACTGAAGCTTTCTTT. It is translated as CASSYSGRLNTEAFF.

CDR3 in amino acids: CASSLRQSDTQYF. For the CDR3, the DNA is TGCGCCAGCAGCCTAAGACAGTCAGATACGCAGTATTTT. The chain joins TRBV5-1 to TRBJ2-3; TRBD1 might be the D (5 bases). The ends were cut back, 4 bases at V and 4 bases at J, with 10 bases in the middle. The V gene's germline CDR1 is SGHRS and CDR2 YFSETQ. The CDR3 runs 13 residues.

The chain links TRBV19 to TRBJ1-2; 8 bases fit TRBD1. This CDR3 has 15 amino acids. Trimming cost V 0 bases and J 4 bases; bases outside gene matches: 4. Germline V lookup: CDR1 LNHDA, CDR2 SQIVND (reference sequence). The CDR3 is CASSIDPGQVYGYTF. In nucleotides, the CDR3 is TGTGCCAGTAGTATAGATCCGGGACAGGTCTATGGCTACACCTTC.

The chain combines TRBV29-1 with TRBJ1-1; D not resolved. Trimming took off 4 bases at V and 1 base at J, with 4 bases between the two ends. Germline loops: CDR1 SQVTM, CDR2 ANQGSEA. This CDR3 is built from 11 residues. CDR3 region: CSVGQNTEAFF. The DNA for the CDR3 is TGCAGCGTTGGACAGAACACTGAAGCTTTCTTT.